The entry below gives a single TCR beta chain sequence along with its context. Its matching antigen is unknown. The data stem from a study of human T cells and chemical hapten exposure. The study's findings and limits: Expanded TCRs produced significantly more large CDR3 similarity clusters than controls did.

Time point of the sample: pre-sensitization, week 0. Treatment: therapeutic diphenylcyclopropenone sensitization with weekly scalp DPC. The donor pool consisted of alopecia patients aged 18 to 70 years, considered suitable for DPC. In TCRdb, the RACE reads were re-called with MiXCR into one record per CDR3 protein. The data contain about 40,000 distinct CDR3 sequences, under 12% of them singletons. The CDR3 spans 16 residues. Germline V CDR1 and CDR2: LGHNA, YSLEER. The ends lost 5 bases at V and 2 bases at J; junction bases unmatched: 4. The chain combines TRBV4-3 with TRBJ2-2, with TRBD2 matching over 11 bases. Source: whole blood, taken in connection with sensitization to the hapten diphenylcyclopropenone (DPC). The receptor was isolated from a man aged 30 to 45 with alopecia areata. Some clones in this sample may be carry-over from other donors' samples. In DNA, the CDR3 is TGCGCCAGCAGCTACACTAGCGGGGGTAACACCGGGGAGCTGTTTTTT. As protein: CASSYTSGGNTGELFF.